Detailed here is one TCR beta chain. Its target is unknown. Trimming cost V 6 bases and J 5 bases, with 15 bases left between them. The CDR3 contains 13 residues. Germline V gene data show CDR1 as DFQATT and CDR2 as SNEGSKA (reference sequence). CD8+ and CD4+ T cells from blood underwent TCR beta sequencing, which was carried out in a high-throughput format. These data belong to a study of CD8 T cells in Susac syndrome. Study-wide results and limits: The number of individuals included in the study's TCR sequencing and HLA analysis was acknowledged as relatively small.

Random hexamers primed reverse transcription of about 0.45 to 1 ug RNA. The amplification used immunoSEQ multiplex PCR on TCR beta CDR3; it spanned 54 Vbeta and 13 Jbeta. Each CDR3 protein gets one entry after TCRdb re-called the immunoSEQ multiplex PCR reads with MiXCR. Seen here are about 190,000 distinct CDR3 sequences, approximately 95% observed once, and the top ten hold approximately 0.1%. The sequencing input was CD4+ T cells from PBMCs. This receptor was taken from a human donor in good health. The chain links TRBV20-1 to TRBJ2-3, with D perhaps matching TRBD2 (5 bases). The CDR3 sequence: CSAPDSTRDTQYF. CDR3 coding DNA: TGCAGTGCGCCGGACTCCACGAGAGATACGCAGTATTTT.